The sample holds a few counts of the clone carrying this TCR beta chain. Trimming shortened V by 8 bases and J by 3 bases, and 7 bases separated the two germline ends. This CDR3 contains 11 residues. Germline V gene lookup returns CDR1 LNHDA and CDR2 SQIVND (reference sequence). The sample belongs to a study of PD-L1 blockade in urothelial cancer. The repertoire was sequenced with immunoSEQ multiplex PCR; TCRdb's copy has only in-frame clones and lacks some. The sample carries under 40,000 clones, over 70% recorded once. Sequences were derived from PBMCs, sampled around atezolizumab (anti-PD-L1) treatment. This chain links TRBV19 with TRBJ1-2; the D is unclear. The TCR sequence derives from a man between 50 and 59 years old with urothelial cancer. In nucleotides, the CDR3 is TGTGCCAGTCAGGCTTACTATGGCTACACCTTC. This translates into CASQAYYGYTF.